This T cell receptor beta chain was observed in a study of cytomegalovirus exposure and HLA in healthy donors. Broader study findings: Previously analyzed data showed that most TCR beta V segments were productive at a frequency of about 87% or about 30%.

Trimming shortened V by 1 base and J by 1 base, and 9 bases separated the two germline ends. CDR3 length: 15 residues. Germline V lookup: CDR1 SGHRS, CDR2 YFSETQ. A word on this clone: Antigen specificity is unknown.

The primer mix had 60 Vbeta and 13 Jbeta primers. Clones were sequenced by immunoSEQ multiplex PCR, and TCRdb holds only the in-frame ones, with some missing. The sample has approximately 170,000 clones, 75% to 85% seen once. The V gene is TRBV5-1, the J gene TRBJ1-3; D is unresolved. The sample comprised PBMCs. This TCR derives from a female donor in good health and CMV-seronegative. The CDR3 region is CASSLNSGSGNTIYF. For the CDR3, the DNA is TGCGCCAGCAGCTTGAACAGCGGATCTGGAAACACCATATATTTT.